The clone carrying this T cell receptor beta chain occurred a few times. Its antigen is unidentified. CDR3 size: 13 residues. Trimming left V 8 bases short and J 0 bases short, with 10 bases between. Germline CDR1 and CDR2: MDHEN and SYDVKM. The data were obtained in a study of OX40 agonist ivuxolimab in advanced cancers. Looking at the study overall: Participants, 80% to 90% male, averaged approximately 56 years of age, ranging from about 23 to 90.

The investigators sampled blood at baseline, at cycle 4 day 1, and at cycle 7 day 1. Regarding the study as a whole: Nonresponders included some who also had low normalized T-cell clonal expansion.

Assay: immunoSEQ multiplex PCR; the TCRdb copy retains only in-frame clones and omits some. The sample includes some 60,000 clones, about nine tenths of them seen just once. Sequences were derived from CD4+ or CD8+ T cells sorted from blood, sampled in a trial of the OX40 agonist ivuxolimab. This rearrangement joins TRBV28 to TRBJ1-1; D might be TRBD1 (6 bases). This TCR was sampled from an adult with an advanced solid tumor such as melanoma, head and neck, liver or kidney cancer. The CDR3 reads CASWTALNTEAFF. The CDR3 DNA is TGTGCCAGCTGGACAGCCTTGAACACTGAAGCTTTCTTT.